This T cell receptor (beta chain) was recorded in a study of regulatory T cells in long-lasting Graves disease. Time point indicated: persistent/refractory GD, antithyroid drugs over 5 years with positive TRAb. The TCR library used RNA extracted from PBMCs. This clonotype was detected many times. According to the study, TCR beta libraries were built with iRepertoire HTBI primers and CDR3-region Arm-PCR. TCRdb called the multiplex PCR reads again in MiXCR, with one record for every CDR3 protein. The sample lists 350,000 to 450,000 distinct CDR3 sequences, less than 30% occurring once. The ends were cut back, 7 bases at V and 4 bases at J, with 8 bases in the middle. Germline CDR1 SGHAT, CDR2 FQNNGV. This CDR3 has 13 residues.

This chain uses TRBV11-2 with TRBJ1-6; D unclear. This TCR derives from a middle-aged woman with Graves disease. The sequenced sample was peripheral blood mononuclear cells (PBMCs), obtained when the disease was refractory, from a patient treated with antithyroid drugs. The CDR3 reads CASTPGYNSPLHF. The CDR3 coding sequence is TGTGCCAGCACCCCTGGGTATAATTCACCCCTCCACTTT.